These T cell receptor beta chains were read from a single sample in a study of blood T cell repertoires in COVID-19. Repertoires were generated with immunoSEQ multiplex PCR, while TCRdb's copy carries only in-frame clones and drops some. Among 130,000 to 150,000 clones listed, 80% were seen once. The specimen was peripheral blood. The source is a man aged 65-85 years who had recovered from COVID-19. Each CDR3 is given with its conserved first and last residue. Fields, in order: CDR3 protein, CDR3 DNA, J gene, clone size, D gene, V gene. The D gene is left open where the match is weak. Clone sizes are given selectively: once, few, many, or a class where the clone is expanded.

CDR3aa: CASSEWDRANTEAFF
CDR3nt: TGTGCCAGCAGTGAATGGGACAGGGCGAACACTGAAGCTTTCTTT
j_gene: TRBJ1-1
abundance: once
d_gene: TRBD1
v_gene: TRBV2

CDR3aa: CASSVRDTGLTSGSHEQYF
CDR3nt: TGTGCCAGCAGCGTCCGGGACACAGGATTGACTAGCGGGAGCCACGAGCAGTACTTC
j_gene: TRBJ2-7
abundance: NA
d_gene: TRBD2
v_gene: TRBV7-9

CDR3aa: CASSSLLAGQETQYF
CDR3nt: TGTGCCAGCAGCTCCCTACTAGCGGGTCAAGAGACCCAGTACTTC
j_gene: TRBJ2-5
abundance: few
d_gene: TRBD2
v_gene: TRBV7-9

CDR3aa: CASGTSGRYEQYF
CDR3nt: TGTGCCAGCGGGACTAGCGGGAGGTACGAGCAGTACTTC
j_gene: TRBJ2-7
abundance: once
d_gene: TRBD2
v_gene: TRBV6-5

CDR3aa: CSVEDSSSRRNEQFF
CDR3nt: TGCAGCGTTGAAGACAGTTCATCACGGAGGAATGAGCAGTTCTTC
j_gene: TRBJ2-1
abundance: NA
d_gene: NA
v_gene: TRBV29-1

CDR3aa: CASRDPGTGRVEQYF
CDR3nt: TGTGCCAGCAGGGACCCGGGGACAGGGCGCGTGGAGCAGTACTTC
j_gene: TRBJ2-7
abundance: NA
d_gene: TRBD1
v_gene: TRBV6-5

CDR3aa: CASSQTGWTYNEQFF
CDR3nt: TGTGCCAGCAGCCAGACAGGGTGGACCTACAATGAGCAGTTCTTC
j_gene: TRBJ2-1
abundance: NA
d_gene: TRBD1
v_gene: TRBV6-2/TRBV6-3

CDR3aa: CASSLQDSYYEQYF
CDR3nt: TGTGCCAGCAGCCTCCAGGATTCTTACTACGAGCAGTACTTC
j_gene: TRBJ2-7
abundance: NA
d_gene: NA
v_gene: TRBV7-9

CDR3aa: CAWGALSDEQFF
CDR3nt: TGTGCCTGGGGTGCCCTCAGTGATGAGCAGTTCTTC
j_gene: TRBJ2-1
abundance: NA
d_gene: NA
v_gene: TRBV30

CDR3aa: CASSLGGQGSYGYTF
CDR3nt: TGTGCCAGCAGCTTGGGAGGACAGGGTTCTTATGGCTACACCTTC
j_gene: TRBJ1-2
abundance: NA
d_gene: TRBD1
v_gene: TRBV5-4

CDR3aa: CASSYSTGLWGYTF
CDR3nt: TGTGCCAGCAGTTACTCGACAGGACTTTGGGGCTACACCTTC
j_gene: TRBJ1-2
abundance: few
d_gene: NA
v_gene: TRBV6-5

CDR3aa: CASSKVGGLAGVRDFEQYF
CDR3nt: TGTGCCAGCAGCAAAGTAGGAGGACTAGCGGGAGTCCGTGATTTTGAGCAGTACTTC
j_gene: TRBJ2-7
abundance: NA
d_gene: NA
v_gene: TRBV21-1

CDR3aa: CASSRLAREQYF
CDR3nt: TGTGCCAGCAGCCGCCTCGCTCGGGAGCAGTACTTC
j_gene: TRBJ2-7
abundance: NA
d_gene: NA
v_gene: TRBV11-2

CDR3aa: CASSSGAGQGIYEQYF
CDR3nt: TGCGCCAGCAGCTCCGGCGCGGGACAGGGGATCTACGAGCAGTACTTC
j_gene: TRBJ2-7
abundance: NA
d_gene: TRBD1
v_gene: TRBV10-1

CDR3aa: CASSRRTGSAYEQYF
CDR3nt: TGTGCCAGCTCACGCCGGACAGGGTCTGCCTACGAGCAGTACTTC
j_gene: TRBJ2-7
abundance: NA
d_gene: TRBD1
v_gene: TRBV18

CDR3aa: CASSQDASGFYNEQFF
CDR3nt: TGCGCCAGCAGCCAAGATGCCAGCGGGTTCTACAATGAGCAGTTCTTC
j_gene: TRBJ2-1
abundance: NA
d_gene: NA
v_gene: TRBV4-1

CDR3aa: CANEEVGTEAFF
CDR3nt: TGTGCCAACGAGGAGGTAGGCACTGAAGCTTTCTTT
j_gene: TRBJ1-1
abundance: NA
d_gene: NA
v_gene: TRBV6-5

CDR3aa: CASSLREIYEQYF
CDR3nt: TGTGCCAGCAGCTTAAGGGAGATCTACGAGCAGTACTTC
j_gene: TRBJ2-7
abundance: NA
d_gene: NA
v_gene: TRBV5-6

CDR3aa: CASSSTGEDSPLHF
CDR3nt: TGTGCCAGCAGTTCGACAGGGGAGGATTCACCCCTCCACTTT
j_gene: TRBJ1-6
abundance: NA
d_gene: TRBD1
v_gene: TRBV6-5

CDR3aa: CASSQPSGRANTGELFF
CDR3nt: TGTGCCAGCAGCCAGCCTAGCGGGAGGGCTAACACCGGGGAGCTGTTTTTT
j_gene: TRBJ2-2
abundance: NA
d_gene: TRBD2
v_gene: TRBV7-6

CDR3aa: CSASPREGAYNEQFF
CDR3nt: TGCAGTGCTAGTCCGCGGGAGGGGGCCTACAATGAGCAGTTCTTC
j_gene: TRBJ2-1
abundance: once
d_gene: TRBD2
v_gene: TRBV20-1

CDR3aa: CASSTSGMGTDTQYF
CDR3nt: TGTGCCAGCAGTACTAGCGGGATGGGAACAGATACGCAGTATTTT
j_gene: TRBJ2-3
abundance: NA
d_gene: TRBD2
v_gene: TRBV6-5

CDR3aa: CASSLGPPNTEAFF
CDR3nt: TGTGCCAGTAGTCTGGGCCCCCCTAACACTGAAGCTTTCTTT
j_gene: TRBJ1-1
abundance: NA
d_gene: NA
v_gene: TRBV19

CDR3aa: CASGYGQGSYEQYF
CDR3nt: TGTGCTAGTGGCTATGGACAGGGGTCCTACGAGCAGTACTTC
j_gene: TRBJ2-7
abundance: few
d_gene: TRBD1
v_gene: TRBV12-5

CDR3aa: CAISHSETNTGELFF
CDR3nt: TGTGCCATCAGCCATAGCGAGACGAACACCGGGGAGCTGTTTTTT
j_gene: TRBJ2-2
abundance: NA
d_gene: NA
v_gene: TRBV10-3

CDR3aa: CASSSERQGGGLF
CDR3nt: TGTGCCAGCAGTTCCGAAAGACAGGGGGGCGGCCTTTTC
j_gene: TRBJ2-7
abundance: many
d_gene: TRBD1
v_gene: TRBV6-6

CDR3aa: CASGLSGSGDEQFF
CDR3nt: TGTGCTAGTGGTTTGAGCGGGAGTGGCGATGAGCAGTTCTTC
j_gene: TRBJ2-1
abundance: NA
d_gene: TRBD2
v_gene: TRBV12-5

CDR3aa: CAWNQGEATYEQYF
CDR3nt: TGTGCCTGGAACCAGGGGGAGGCCACCTACGAGCAGTACTTC
j_gene: TRBJ2-7
abundance: NA
d_gene: NA
v_gene: TRBV30

CDR3aa: CAWGGTYSTSGGYTF
CDR3nt: TGTGCCTGGGGAGGAACTTACTCCACCTCCGGGGGCTACACCTTC
j_gene: TRBJ1-2
abundance: NA
d_gene: NA
v_gene: TRBV30

CDR3aa: CASSAHSGTVPNYGYTF
CDR3nt: TGTGCCAGTAGTGCGCACTCCGGGACAGTCCCTAACTATGGCTACACCTTC
j_gene: TRBJ1-2
abundance: NA
d_gene: TRBD1
v_gene: TRBV19

CDR3aa: CAIRGLLNLPGQGANTGELFF
CDR3nt: TGTGCCATCAGGGGCCTTCTAAACCTACCGGGACAGGGGGCGAACACCGGGGAGCTGTTTTTT
j_gene: TRBJ2-2
abundance: NA
d_gene: TRBD1
v_gene: TRBV10-3

CDR3aa: CATSRTGGIGGANVLTF
CDR3nt: TGTGCCACCAGCAGGACAGGGGGTATAGGTGGGGCCAACGTCCTGACTTTC
j_gene: TRBJ2-6
abundance: NA
d_gene: TRBD1
v_gene: TRBV15

CDR3aa: CASSLARGTTEAFF
CDR3nt: TGTGCCAGCAGCTTGGCCAGGGGAACAACTGAAGCTTTCTTT
j_gene: TRBJ1-1
abundance: NA
d_gene: NA
v_gene: TRBV5-4

CDR3aa: CASSEGGRKYNEQFF
CDR3nt: TGCGCCAGCAGTGAAGGCGGGAGAAAATACAATGAGCAGTTCTTC
j_gene: TRBJ2-1
abundance: NA
d_gene: TRBD2
v_gene: TRBV10-1

CDR3aa: CASSSGQSLGQPQHF
CDR3nt: TGTGCCAGCAGCTCGGGACAGAGCCTCGGTCAGCCCCAGCATTTT
j_gene: TRBJ1-5
abundance: NA
d_gene: TRBD1
v_gene: TRBV5-8

CDR3aa: CSVETGGAKTQYF
CDR3nt: TGCAGCGTTGAGACAGGGGGCGCGAAGACCCAGTACTTC
j_gene: TRBJ2-5
abundance: NA
d_gene: TRBD1
v_gene: TRBV29-1

CDR3aa: CASSSEQGMNTEAFF
CDR3nt: TGTGCCAGCAGCTCCGAACAGGGTATGAACACTGAAGCTTTCTTT
j_gene: TRBJ1-1
abundance: NA
d_gene: NA
v_gene: TRBV7-6

CDR3aa: CSATDRENTGELFF
CDR3nt: TGCAGTGCTACTGACAGGGAGAACACCGGGGAGCTGTTTTTT
j_gene: TRBJ2-2
abundance: NA
d_gene: TRBD1
v_gene: TRBV20-1

CDR3aa: CASGSNDRTLYEQYF
CDR3nt: TGTGCCAGCGGGTCAAATGACAGGACACTCTACGAGCAGTACTTC
j_gene: TRBJ2-7
abundance: NA
d_gene: NA
v_gene: TRBV3-1/TRBV3-2

CDR3aa: CASSPLQGGNYGYTF
CDR3nt: TGTGCCAGCAGTCCTTTACAGGGTGGAAACTATGGCTACACCTTC
j_gene: TRBJ1-2
abundance: NA
d_gene: NA
v_gene: TRBV6-5

CDR3aa: CAWSTSGRDKLRF
CDR3nt: TGTGCCTGGAGTACTAGCGGGAGGGATAAGCTCAGGTTC
j_gene: TRBJ2-7
abundance: NA
d_gene: TRBD2
v_gene: TRBV30

CDR3aa: CASSQQGNYGYTF
CDR3nt: TGTGCCAGCAGTCAACAGGGAAACTATGGCTACACCTTC
j_gene: TRBJ1-2
abundance: NA
d_gene: NA
v_gene: TRBV12-3/TRBV12-4

CDR3aa: CASRQEGLGYNEQFF
CDR3nt: TGTGCCAGCAGACAAGAGGGACTAGGTTACAATGAGCAGTTCTTC
j_gene: TRBJ2-1
abundance: NA
d_gene: TRBD2
v_gene: TRBV3-1/TRBV3-2

CDR3aa: CASSLGPGTVNSPLHF
CDR3nt: TGTGCCAGCAGCCTAGGGCCCGGGACAGTTAATTCACCCCTCCACTTT
j_gene: TRBJ1-6
abundance: NA
d_gene: TRBD1
v_gene: TRBV5-6

CDR3aa: CASSPTDRWEILNEKLFF
CDR3nt: TGTGCCAGCTCACCAACGGACAGGTGGGAGATCCTGAATGAAAAACTGTTTTTT
j_gene: TRBJ1-4
abundance: NA
d_gene: TRBD1
v_gene: TRBV18

CDR3aa: CASSGRGTGELFF
CDR3nt: TGTGCCAGTAGCGGGAGAGGCACCGGGGAGCTGTTTTTT
j_gene: TRBJ2-2
abundance: NA
d_gene: NA
v_gene: TRBV19

CDR3aa: CAWSALAGEYNEQFF
CDR3nt: TGTGCCTGGAGTGCACTAGCGGGAGAGTACAATGAGCAGTTCTTC
j_gene: TRBJ2-1
abundance: NA
d_gene: TRBD2
v_gene: TRBV30

CDR3aa: CASSVLEQGASSGNTIYF
CDR3nt: TGTGCCAGCAGCGTGCTTGAACAGGGGGCAAGCTCTGGAAACACCATATATTTT
j_gene: TRBJ1-3
abundance: NA
d_gene: TRBD1
v_gene: TRBV7-6

CDR3aa: CASARTSGRPYEQYF
CDR3nt: TGTGCCAGCGCCCGGACTAGCGGGAGACCCTACGAGCAGTACTTC
j_gene: TRBJ2-7
abundance: NA
d_gene: TRBD2
v_gene: TRBV25-1

CDR3aa: CASSISESYEQYF
CDR3nt: TGCGCCAGCAGCATAAGCGAATCCTACGAGCAGTACTTC
j_gene: TRBJ2-7
abundance: once
d_gene: NA
v_gene: TRBV5-1

CDR3aa: CASSEDIGTTEQYF
CDR3nt: TGCGCCAGCAGTGAGGATATCGGGACTACCGAGCAGTACTTC
j_gene: TRBJ2-7
abundance: many
d_gene: TRBD2
v_gene: TRBV10-1

CDR3aa: CASSLAGTDNSPLHF
CDR3nt: TGTGCCAGCAGCTTAGCGGGGACAGACAATTCACCCCTCCACTTT
j_gene: TRBJ1-6
abundance: many
d_gene: TRBD1
v_gene: TRBV7-9

CDR3aa: CSVGGWEGPGYTF
CDR3nt: TGCAGCGTTGGAGGGTGGGAGGGTCCAGGCTACACCTTC
j_gene: TRBJ1-2
abundance: NA
d_gene: NA
v_gene: TRBV29-1

CDR3aa: CASSVAGGTDTQYF
CDR3nt: TGTGCCAGCAGTGTAGCGGGAGGCACAGATACGCAGTATTTT
j_gene: TRBJ2-3
abundance: NA
d_gene: TRBD2
v_gene: TRBV25-1

CDR3aa: CASSLFSSGGGETQYF
CDR3nt: TGTGCCAGCAGCTTGTTCTCGTCGGGAGGGGGCGAGACCCAGTACTTC
j_gene: TRBJ2-5
abundance: NA
d_gene: NA
v_gene: TRBV7-9

CDR3aa: CASSWTSGMVDTQYF
CDR3nt: TGTGCCAGCAGTTGGACTAGCGGGATGGTGGATACGCAGTATTTT
j_gene: TRBJ2-3
abundance: NA
d_gene: TRBD2
v_gene: TRBV11-2

CDR3aa: CAWSVPRGRLEKLFF
CDR3nt: TGTGCCTGGAGTGTACCTAGAGGGAGACTGGAAAAACTGTTTTTT
j_gene: TRBJ1-4
abundance: few
d_gene: NA
v_gene: TRBV30

CDR3aa: CASSLFNPGEGAKNIQYF
CDR3nt: TGTGCCAGCAGTTTATTTAATCCGGGAGAGGGGGCCAAAAACATTCAGTACTTC
j_gene: TRBJ2-4
abundance: NA
d_gene: NA
v_gene: TRBV27

CDR3aa: CASDSFSGNTIYF
CDR3nt: TGTGCCAGCGACAGCTTCTCTGGAAACACCATATATTTT
j_gene: TRBJ1-3
abundance: NA
d_gene: NA
v_gene: TRBV25-1